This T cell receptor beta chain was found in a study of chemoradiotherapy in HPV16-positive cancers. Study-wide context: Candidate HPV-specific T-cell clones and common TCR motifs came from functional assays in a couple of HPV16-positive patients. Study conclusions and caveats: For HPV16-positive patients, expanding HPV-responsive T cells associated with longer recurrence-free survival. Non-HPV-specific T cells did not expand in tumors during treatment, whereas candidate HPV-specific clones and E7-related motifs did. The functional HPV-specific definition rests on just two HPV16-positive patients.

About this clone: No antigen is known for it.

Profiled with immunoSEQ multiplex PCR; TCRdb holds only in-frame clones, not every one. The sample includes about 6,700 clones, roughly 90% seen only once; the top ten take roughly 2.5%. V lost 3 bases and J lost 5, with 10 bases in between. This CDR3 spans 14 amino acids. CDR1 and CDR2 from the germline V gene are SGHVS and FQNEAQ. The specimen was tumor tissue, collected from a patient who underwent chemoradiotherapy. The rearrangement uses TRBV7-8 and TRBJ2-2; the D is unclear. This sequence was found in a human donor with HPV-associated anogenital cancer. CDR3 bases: TGTGCCAGCAGCTTTGGACGGAGTACCGGGGAGCTGTTTTTT. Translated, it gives CASSFGRSTGELFF.